A single T cell receptor (beta chain) is shown here with its context. Its specificity is not known. For sorted subsets, about 200 ng DNA per replicate equaled roughly 29,000 T cell genomes. Method: immunoSEQ multiplex PCR; TCRdb's copy keeps in-frame clones and lacks some. The sample yields a few million clones, around 90% seen once. The data belong to a study of shared clonotypes between healthy human individuals. Overall study results and limits: The authors expected sequencing depth to affect clonotype sharing among donors.

CDR3 size: 16 residues. Within Nashville, Tennessee resided all donors, each a Caucasian adult. The chain carries TRBV21-1 and TRBJ1-2; TRBD1 is the table's D call and was not checked against the DNA. TRBV21-1 is flagged as a pseudogene. This TCR derives from a man aged 18 to 29 in good health. Some clones in this sample may be carry-over from other donors' samples. Sequenced sample: naive CD4+ T cells from PBMCs. Specified subset: CD45RA+ positively selected. In DNA, the CDR3 is TGTGCCGGACCCGCGGGACAGGTCGTTCCCAGCTATGGCTACACCTTC. Translated: CAGPAGQVVPSYGYTF.